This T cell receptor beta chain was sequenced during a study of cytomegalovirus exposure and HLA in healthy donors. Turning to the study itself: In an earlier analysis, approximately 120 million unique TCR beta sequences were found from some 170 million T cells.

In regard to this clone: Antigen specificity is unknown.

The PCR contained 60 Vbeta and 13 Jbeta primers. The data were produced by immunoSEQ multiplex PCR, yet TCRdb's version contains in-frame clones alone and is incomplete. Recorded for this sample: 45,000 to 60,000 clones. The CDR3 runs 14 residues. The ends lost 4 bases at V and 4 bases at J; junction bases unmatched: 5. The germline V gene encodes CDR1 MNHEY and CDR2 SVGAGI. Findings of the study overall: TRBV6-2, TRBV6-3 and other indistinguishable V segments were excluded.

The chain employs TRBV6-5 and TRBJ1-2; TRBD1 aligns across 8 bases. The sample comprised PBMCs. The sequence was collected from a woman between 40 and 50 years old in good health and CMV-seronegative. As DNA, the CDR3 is TGTGCCAGCAGTTTCGGACAGGGAGGCTATGGCTACACCTTC. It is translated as CASSFGQGGYGYTF.